Listed below are T cell receptor beta chains from one sample, sequenced in a study of T-cell memory formation after mild COVID-19. TCRdb re-analysed the 5' RACE reads in MiXCR, keeping a single row per CDR3 protein. This table holds around 140,000 distinct CDR3 sequences, 6% to 6.5% found once. The specimen sequenced was PBMCs or a T cell subset sorted from them (not recorded which). The receptors come from an adult woman who had mild COVID-19 (a few samples of this study predate the infection). Cell type and time point are not known. Each CDR3 is given with its conserved first and last residue. D genes are given only for firm matches. A clone size is listed for some rows: how often the clone was seen (once, few, many), or a class if it is expanded.

V gene	J gene	D gene	clone size	CDR3 DNA	CDR3 protein
TRBV12-3/TRBV12-4	TRBJ2-3	.	many	TGTGCCAGCAAAGATCGCTTCTATCGGGACCCCACAGATACGCAGTATTTT	CASKDRFYRDPTDTQYF
TRBV6-6	TRBJ2-7	.	many	TGTGCCAGCAGCCCACAGGGCTACGAGCAGTACTTC	CASSPQGYEQYF
TRBV20-1	TRBJ2-1	.	many	TGCAGTGCTAGAGATGGTGGGGGTGTGAATGAGCAGTTCTTC	CSARDGGGVNEQFF
TRBV5-1	TRBJ2-5	.	few	TGCGCCAGCAGCTTCGGCATCGCGGAGACCCAGTACTTC	CASSFGIAETQYF
TRBV4-1	TRBJ2-2	.	few	TGCGCCAGCAGCCAAGATCCAGGGGCCCACACCGGGGAGCTGTTTTTT	CASSQDPGAHTGELFF
TRBV11-3	TRBJ2-1	TRBD2	many	TGTGCCAGCAGCTTAGGCTGGATTGGGCGACTAGCAGATTACAATGAGCAGTTCTTC	CASSLGWIGRLADYNEQFF
TRBV12-3/TRBV12-4	TRBJ2-7	TRBD1	once	TGTGCCAGTGGACAGGGGGCCTACGAGCAGTACTTC	CASGQGAYEQYF
TRBV5-1	TRBJ2-1	.	many	TGCGCCAGCAGCTATTTACAGGGCTACAATGAGCAGTTCTTC	CASSYLQGYNEQFF
TRBV11-2	TRBJ2-1	.	many	TGTGCCAGCAGCTTAGCCGGAAGCCTGCAGTTCTTC	CASSLAGSLQFF
TRBV6-2/TRBV6-3	TRBJ2-7	TRBD1	few	TGTGCCAGCAGTCCCGGGACAGGGAGGTCCTACGAGCAGTACTTC	CASSPGTGRSYEQYF
TRBV7-6	TRBJ2-4	TRBD1	few	TGTGCCAGCAGCCCAGGGGGAAACATTCAGTACTTC	CASSPGGNIQYF
TRBV20-1	TRBJ2-5	TRBD2	many	TGCAGTGCTCCTAGCGGGGGGAATCAAGAGACCCAGTACTTC	CSAPSGGNQETQYF
TRBV24-1	TRBJ1-1	.	.	TGTGCCACCAGTGATGGTAGTTTGGGCACTGAAGCTTTCTTT	CATSDGSLGTEAFF
TRBV18	TRBJ2-3	.	few	TGTGCCAGCTCATGGGCAGAGGATACGCAGTATTTT	CASSWAEDTQYF
TRBV5-1	TRBJ2-2	TRBD2	.	TGCGCCAGCAGCCGGAAGACTAGCGGGGGGATGAACACCGGGGAGCTGTTTTTT	CASSRKTSGGMNTGELFF
TRBV9	TRBJ2-5	.	many	TGTGCCAGCAGCGTAGGGACGATCGTACAAGAGACCCAGTACTTC	CASSVGTIVQETQYF
TRBV12-3/TRBV12-4	TRBJ2-7	TRBD2	many	TGTGCCAGCAGTTTGGCGGGGGGCTCCGAGCAGTACTTC	CASSLAGGSEQYF
TRBV4-2	TRBJ2-5	TRBD2	.	TGTGCCAGCAGCCAAGTCCTAGCGGGAGGGCCGGGGGGCAACCAAGAGACCCAGTACTTC	CASSQVLAGGPGGNQETQYF
TRBV7-2	TRBJ2-7	.	.	TGTGCCAGCAGCTTAGATAGGACTATCCCCTACGAGCAGTACTTC	CASSLDRTIPYEQYF
TRBV7-9	TRBJ2-5	.	many	TGTGCCAGCAGCTCCGGACGGGGCGGCGAAGAGACCCAGTACTTC	CASSSGRGGEETQYF
TRBV7-2	TRBJ1-3	.	few	TGTGCCAGCAGCACCCAGGACAGTCCTGGAAACACCATATATTTT	CASSTQDSPGNTIYF
TRBV20-1	TRBJ1-2	.	.	TGCAGTGCTTCGGAAGGGGGAATTTATGGCTACACCTTC	CSASEGGIYGYTF
TRBV5-1	TRBJ2-3	.	.	TGCGCCAGCAGCTTCTCCACTTGGGATACGCAGTATTTT	CASSFSTWDTQYF
TRBV30	TRBJ1-4	TRBD1	many	TGTGCCTGGAGCCACGCCCGGACAGGGGCGGCTGAAAAACTGTTTTTT	CAWSHARTGAAEKLFF
TRBV6-5	TRBJ2-1	.	.	TGTGCCAGCAGTTACTCCTTGCCTAGTCATGAGCAGTTCTTC	CASSYSLPSHEQFF
TRBV7-9	TRBJ1-3	TRBD1	.	TGTGCCAGCAGCTTAGGACAGGGCAATGGAAACACCATATATTTT	CASSLGQGNGNTIYF
TRBV7-9	TRBJ1-2	.	.	TGTGCCAGCAGTTCCGATGGGGTCGGAATAGACTACACCTTC	CASSSDGVGIDYTF
TRBV3-1	TRBJ2-5	TRBD2	many	TGTGCCAGCAGCCAAGACGGGGCGGGAGGGGGAGAGACCCAGTACTTC	CASSQDGAGGGETQYF
TRBV24-1	TRBJ2-1	.	.	TGTGCCACCAGTGAGGGGGTTAGCTCCTACAATGAGCAGTTCTTC	CATSEGVSSYNEQFF
TRBV6-5	TRBJ2-3	TRBD2	.	TGTGCCACATCGAACGCGGGGGGGGAAGATACGCAGTATTTT	CATSNAGGEDTQYF
TRBV20-1	TRBJ2-4	TRBD2	many	TGCAGTGCTGCTGGACTAGCCAAAGCCAAAAACATTCAGTACTTC	CSAAGLAKAKNIQYF
TRBV4-2	TRBJ1-3	.	few	TGTGCCAGCAGGGGTCGAGGAAACACCATATATTTT	CASRGRGNTIYF
TRBV5-4	TRBJ1-2	.	.	TGTGCCAGCAGCTTGGAGGGGCTGGGTGGCTACACCTTC	CASSLEGLGGYTF
TRBV20-1	TRBJ2-3	.	many	TGCAGTGCTAGGGGGGGCGCAACAGATACGCAGTATTTT	CSARGGATDTQYF
TRBV18	TRBJ1-2	.	.	TGTGCCAGCTCACCAACTCAGGGGTATGGCTACACCTTC	CASSPTQGYGYTF
TRBV2	TRBJ1-5	.	few	TGTGCCAGCAGGCAGAATGGGGGGAATCAGCCCCAGCATTTT	CASRQNGGNQPQHF
TRBV2	TRBJ2-1	TRBD2	.	TGTGCCAGCAGACCTGGAGCGGGGCCCTACAATGAGCAGTTCTTC	CASRPGAGPYNEQFF
TRBV20-1	TRBJ2-1	TRBD2	few	TGCAGTGCCCCCACTAGCGGGAGATTGGATGAGCAGTTCTTC	CSAPTSGRLDEQFF
TRBV14	TRBJ2-3	.	.	TGTGCCAGCAGCCAAGATCTACGACTAAGGGTGGATACGCAGTATTTT	CASSQDLRLRVDTQYF
TRBV5-6	TRBJ2-6	.	few	TGTGCCAGCAGCTTGTGGGGGGCCTTACTCACCTCTGGGGCCAACGTCCTGACTTTC	CASSLWGALLTSGANVLTF
TRBV6-5	TRBJ2-5	.	many	TGTGCCACCAGGGTAGGCGGGCAAGAGACCCAGTACTTC	CATRVGGQETQYF
TRBV7-8	TRBJ2-2	.	many	TGTGCCAGCAGCCCGAAACGCGAACTGAACACCGGGGAGCTGTTTTTT	CASSPKRELNTGELFF
TRBV5-1	TRBJ2-7	TRBD2	few	TGCGCCAGCAGCTTATCAAGGACTAGCGGGAGAGAAGGGCAGTACTTC	CASSLSRTSGREGQYF